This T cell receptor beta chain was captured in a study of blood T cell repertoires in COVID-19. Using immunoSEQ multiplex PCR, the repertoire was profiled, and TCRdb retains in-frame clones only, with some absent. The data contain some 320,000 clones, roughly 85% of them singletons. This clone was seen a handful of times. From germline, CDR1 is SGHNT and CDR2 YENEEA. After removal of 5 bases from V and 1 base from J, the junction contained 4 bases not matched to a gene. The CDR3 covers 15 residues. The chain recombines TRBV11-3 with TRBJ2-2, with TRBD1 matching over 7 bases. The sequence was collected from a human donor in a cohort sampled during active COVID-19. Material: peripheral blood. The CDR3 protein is CASSRRDRNTGELFF. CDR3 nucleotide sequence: TGTGCCAGCAGCCGTCGGGACAGGAACACCGGGGAGCTGTTTTTT.